Listed here are 21 T cell receptor beta chains from one sample, sequenced in a study of blood T cell repertoires in COVID-19. TCRdb keeps only in-frame clones here, not all; method: immunoSEQ multiplex PCR. The sample carries some 100,000 clones, about 91% recorded once. The sequenced sample consisted of peripheral blood. The source of these receptors is a man aged 45-60 years with COVID-19, enrolled during active disease.

The V gene is TRBV2, the J gene TRBJ2-2, with 7 bases aligning to TRBD1. The CDR3 has 14 residues. The germline CDR1 and CDR2 sequences are SNHLY and FYNNEI. The J segment lost 4 bases and the V segment lost 6 bases, leaving 5 bases of the junction unmatched. Written as DNA, the CDR3 is TGTGCCAGCAGCTTCGACAGGGCCACCGGGGAGCTGTTTTTT. This gives the protein CASSFDRATGELFF.

This clone has a handful of counts. Other DNA sequences from this sample encode an identical CDR3 as well. The genes are TRBV20-1 and TRBJ2-7; D may be TRBD2 (5 bases). The V and J ends lost 6 bases and 3 bases respectively, with 9 bases between them. The CDR3 is 11 residues long. From germline, CDR1 is DFQATT and CDR2 SNEGSKA (reference sequence). For the CDR3, the DNA is TGCAGTGCAAACCGGGACTACGAGCAGTACTTC. It encodes CSANRDYEQYF.

V and J are TRBV7-9 and TRBJ2-7; TRBD1 agrees at 9 bases. The germline gives CDR1 SEHNR, CDR2 FQNEAQ (reference sequence). This CDR3 region has 14 residues. Trimming removed 5 bases from V and 6 bases from J; junction bases left unmatched: 8. This CDR3 is CASSLGTGNVEQYF. Written as DNA, the CDR3 is TGTGCCAGCAGCCTCGGGACAGGGAATGTCGAGCAGTACTTC.

This clone has only one observation. The chain employs TRBV3-1 (or the pseudogene TRBV3-2) and TRBJ1-3; no clear D. Germline V gene lookup returns CDR1 LGHDT and CDR2 YNNKEL (reference sequence). V dropped 1 base and J dropped 2 bases, with 6 bases sitting between them. The CDR3 runs to 14 residues. The CDR3 region has the DNA TGTGCCAGCAGCCAAGGCGGAGCTGGAAACACCATATATTTT. Translation gives CASSQGGAGNTIYF.

CDR3 coding DNA: TGTGCCAGCAGCGCGTCAGGGAACCACGATAATTCACCCCTCCACTTT. Protein product: CASSASGNHDNSPLHF. The chain combines TRBV9 with TRBJ1-6, with D possibly being TRBD1 (5 bases). Trimming pared 3 bases from V and 5 bases from J, leaving 15 bases between. Germline lookup yields CDR1 SGDLS and CDR2 YYNGEE. The CDR3 runs 16 residues.

This clone was counted once. The chain combines TRBV7-2 with TRBJ1-1; D is unclear. V dropped 3 bases and J dropped 0 bases, with 11 bases sitting between them. Germline assignment: CDR1 SGHTA and CDR2 FQGNSA. This CDR3 has 15 amino acids. In DNA, the CDR3 is TGTGCCAGCAGCTTCTTCTTGACTCTGAACACTGAAGCTTTCTTT. The encoded protein is CASSFFLTLNTEAFF.

This chain joins TRBV28 and TRBJ2-7, with D unclear. V was shortened by 3 bases and J by 3 bases, with 6 bases between the two germline ends. Germline values: CDR1 MDHEN, CDR2 SYDVKM. This CDR3 contains 12 residues. The CDR3 here is CASSFLVYEQYF. CDR3 in DNA: TGTGCCAGCAGTTTCCTTGTCTACGAGCAGTACTTC.

The genes are TRBV28 and TRBJ2-2; D remains unclear. The CDR3 loop spans 12 amino acids. Germline CDR1 reads MDHEN; CDR2 reads SYDVKM. With 6 bases removed from V and 1 base from J, the gap between germline ends came to 3 bases. The CDR3 loop reads CASSLNTGELFF. The CDR3 DNA is TGTGCCAGCAGCCTGAACACCGGGGAGCTGTTTTTT.

The V and J genes are TRBV6-6 and TRBJ2-7; possibly TRBD2 for D (5 bases). In germline, CDR1 is MNHNY, CDR2 SVGAGI (reference sequence). V was pared by 6 bases and J by 0 bases, with 15 bases between. The CDR3 loop spans 15 amino acids. This CDR3 is CASSGLERSSYEQYF. Written as DNA, the CDR3 is TGTGCCAGCAGCGGACTTGAAAGAAGCTCCTACGAGCAGTACTTC.

V is TRBV18 and J is TRBJ2-2, with TRBD1 identical over 8 bases. V shed 0 bases, J shed 9 bases, and the junction held 12 bases outside the gene matches. CDR3 length: 17 amino acids. CDR1 is KGHSH and CDR2 is LQKENI in the germline V gene. This chain's CDR3 is CASSPPKTGDKPRELFF. The CDR3 nucleotides are TGTGCCAGCTCACCACCCAAGACAGGGGACAAACCCCGGGAGCTGTTTTTT.

The rearrangement links TRBV5-1 to TRBJ2-2; D is unclear. Germline V gene lookup returns CDR1 SGHRS and CDR2 YFSETQ. The CDR3 contains 15 residues. Trimming stripped 1 base from V and 1 base from J, with 8 bases between. The CDR3 protein is CASSLIRRNTGELFF. The CDR3 DNA sequence: TGCGCCAGCAGCTTGATTAGGAGGAACACCGGGGAGCTGTTTTTT.

This clone was seen a handful of times. This rearrangement joins TRBV4-3 to TRBJ1-1; D ambiguous. The CDR3 covers 15 residues. Germline V CDR1 and CDR2: LGHNA, YSLEER. V was trimmed by 0 bases and J by 1 base, leaving 9 bases between them. The CDR3 nucleotides are TGCGCCAGCAGCCAAGACCCGAACAGGAACACTGAAGCTTTCTTT. It translates to CASSQDPNRNTEAFF.

This clone occurred a few times. V gene TRBV28 combines with J gene TRBJ1-6, with unresolved D. CDR1 MDHEN and CDR2 SYDVKM come from the germline V gene. The CDR3 spans 18 residues. V gave up 7 bases and J gave up 1 base, with 20 bases separating them. CDR3 nucleotide sequence: TGTGCCAGCACCAATCCCCCGGGGAGTACGTCCTATAATTCACCCCTCCACTTT. Protein: CASTNPPGSTSYNSPLHF.

The rearrangement joins TRBV4-2 to TRBJ1-2, with 8 bases aligning to TRBD1. The trim removed 1 base at V and 4 bases at J, leaving 8 bases unmatched. CDR1 LGHNA and CDR2 YNFKEQ come from the germline V gene. CDR3 length equals 16 residues. The CDR3 is CASSQVQTGAGYGYTF. DNA of the CDR3: TGTGCCAGCAGCCAAGTCCAGACAGGGGCTGGCTATGGCTACACCTTC.

The V gene is TRBV27, the J gene TRBJ1-1; 10 bases map to TRBD1. Germline CDR1 MNHEY, CDR2 SMNVEV (reference sequence). This CDR3 region has 14 residues. V lost 8 bases to trimming and J lost 7 bases; unmatched junction nucleotides: 10. CDR3 protein: CASARDRGYGEAFF. For the CDR3, the DNA is TGTGCCAGCGCCCGGGACAGGGGTTACGGTGAAGCTTTCTTT.

Notes on this clone: Other nucleotide sequences from this sample produce the same CDR3. V and J are TRBV18 and TRBJ1-1; D remains ambiguous. Germline V gene lookup returns CDR1 KGHSH and CDR2 LQKENI. This CDR3 comprises 14 residues. Trimming pared 1 base from V and 1 base from J, leaving 7 bases between. The DNA for the CDR3 is TGTGCCAGCTCACCACAAGAGGGGAACACTGAAGCTTTCTTT. It translates to CASSPQEGNTEAFF.

This chain connects TRBV7-8 to TRBJ2-7; D perhaps matches TRBD2 (6 bases). This CDR3 comprises 21 residues. Trimming cost V 1 base and J 0 bases, with 28 bases left between them. Germline lookup yields CDR1 SGHVS and CDR2 FQNEAQ. The CDR3 region is CASSLGRGIRLVLTSSYEQYF. The CDR3 DNA reads TGTGCCAGCAGCTTAGGGAGGGGTATAAGATTGGTCCTAACCAGCTCCTACGAGCAGTACTTC.

J is TRBJ2-3 and V is TRBV7-6; TRBD2 matches 7 bases. With 1 base clipped from V and 1 base from J, the junction kept 8 bases outside the gene matches. Germline CDR1 reads SGHVS; CDR2 reads FNYEAQ. There are 17 residues in the CDR3. Here the CDR3 reads CASSLGVSGGGTDTQYF. The CDR3 coding sequence is TGTGCCAGCAGCTTAGGAGTGTCGGGAGGAGGCACAGATACGCAGTATTTT.

The chain couples TRBV11-2 to TRBJ2-5; 10 bases line up with TRBD2. Looked up from germline, CDR1 is SGHAT and CDR2 is FQNNGV. The CDR3 contains 15 residues. The V gene end was trimmed by 3 bases and the J gene end by 4 bases; junction bases not matched to a gene: 5. The CDR3 sequence: CASSFQRGGLETQYF. CDR3 sequence (DNA): TGTGCCAGCAGCTTCCAGCGGGGGGGCCTAGAGACCCAGTACTTC.

V is TRBV18 and J is TRBJ2-3; D is undetermined. The CDR3 extends over 14 amino acids. V was trimmed by 6 bases and J by 0 bases, leaving 10 bases between them. The germline V gene encodes CDR1 KGHSH and CDR2 LQKENI. CDR3 in amino acids: CASSMFLSTDTQYF. In DNA form, the CDR3 reads TGTGCCAGCTCTATGTTTTTAAGCACAGATACGCAGTATTTT.

This rearrangement joins TRBV6-5 to TRBJ1-2; a possible D gene is TRBD1 (5 bases). Germline-derived CDR1 and CDR2 are MNHEY and SVGAGI. V lost 2 bases, J lost 0 bases, and 10 bases lay in between. CDR3 length: 15 residues. The CDR3 nucleotides are TGTGCCAGCAGTTACCGGACAACAGCTAACTATGGCTACACCTTC. It translates to CASSYRTTANYGYTF.